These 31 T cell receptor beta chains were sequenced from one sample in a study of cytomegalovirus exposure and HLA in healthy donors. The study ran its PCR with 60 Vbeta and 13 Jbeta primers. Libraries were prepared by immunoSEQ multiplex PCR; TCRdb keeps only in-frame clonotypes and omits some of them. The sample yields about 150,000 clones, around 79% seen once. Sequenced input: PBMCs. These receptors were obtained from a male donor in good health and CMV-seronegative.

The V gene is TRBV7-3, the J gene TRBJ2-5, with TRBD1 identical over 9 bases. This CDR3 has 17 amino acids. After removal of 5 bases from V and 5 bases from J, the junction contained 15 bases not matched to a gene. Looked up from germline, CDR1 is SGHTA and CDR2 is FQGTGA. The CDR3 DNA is TGTGCCAGCAGCCGCGGGACAGGGTCTCCCTATCGGGAGACCCAGTACTTC. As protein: CASSRGTGSPYRETQYF.

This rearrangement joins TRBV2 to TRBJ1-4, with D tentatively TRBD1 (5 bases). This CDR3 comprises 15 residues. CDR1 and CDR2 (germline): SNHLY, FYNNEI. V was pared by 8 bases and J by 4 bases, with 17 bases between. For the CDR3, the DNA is TGTGCCAGCCGGGGGGACGAGACTAATAATGAAAAACTGTTTTTT. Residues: CASRGDETNNEKLFF.

This CDR3 reads CASSPRFTGELFF. CDR3 nucleotides: TGTGCCAGCTCACCGAGGTTCACCGGGGAGCTGTTTTTT. This chain uses TRBV18 with TRBJ2-2; unclear D gene. V was pared by 3 bases and J by 4 bases, with 6 bases between. This CDR3 is 13 amino acids long. Germline lookup yields CDR1 KGHSH and CDR2 LQKENI.

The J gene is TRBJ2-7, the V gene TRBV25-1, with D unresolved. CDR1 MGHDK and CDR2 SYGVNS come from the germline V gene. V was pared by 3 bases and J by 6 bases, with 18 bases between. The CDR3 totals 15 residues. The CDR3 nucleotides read TGTGCCAGCAGTGAGCGGCGAGCTATCTGGAGCGAGCAGTACTTC. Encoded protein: CASSERRAIWSEQYF.

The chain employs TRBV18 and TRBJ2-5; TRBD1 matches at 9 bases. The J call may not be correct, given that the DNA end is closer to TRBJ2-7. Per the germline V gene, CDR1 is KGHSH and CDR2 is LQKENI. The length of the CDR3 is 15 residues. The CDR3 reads CASSPGTGSSYEQYF. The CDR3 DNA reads TGTGCCAGCTCACCCGGGACAGGGAGCTCCTACGAGCAGTACTTC.

CDR3 amino acids: CASSQDIGRREEKLFF. CDR3 DNA: TGCGCCAGCAGCCAAGATATCGGGAGGAGAGAGGAAAAACTGTTTTTT. V is TRBV4-3 and J is TRBJ1-4; D not resolved. The germline V gene encodes CDR1 LGHNA and CDR2 YSLEER. The V gene lost 0 bases and the J gene lost 8 bases, with 16 bases spanning the gap. The CDR3 is made up of 16 amino acids.

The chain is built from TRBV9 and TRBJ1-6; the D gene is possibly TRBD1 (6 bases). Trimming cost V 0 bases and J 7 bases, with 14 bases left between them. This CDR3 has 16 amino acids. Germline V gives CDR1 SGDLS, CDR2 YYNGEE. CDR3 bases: TGTGCCAGCAGCGTAGATGCGGGGGCGCGGAATTCACCCCTCCACTTT. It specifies CASSVDAGARNSPLHF.

CDR3: CASSQDWASGRYEQFF. CDR3 nucleotide sequence: TGTGCCAGCAGCCAAGATTGGGCTAGCGGGAGGTATGAGCAGTTCTTC. V usage is TRBV4-2 and J usage is TRBJ2-1; 11 bases agree with TRBD2. Germline V gene lookup returns CDR1 LGHNA and CDR2 YNFKEQ. This CDR3 contains 16 residues. With 0 bases clipped from V and 8 bases from J, the junction kept 6 bases outside the gene matches.

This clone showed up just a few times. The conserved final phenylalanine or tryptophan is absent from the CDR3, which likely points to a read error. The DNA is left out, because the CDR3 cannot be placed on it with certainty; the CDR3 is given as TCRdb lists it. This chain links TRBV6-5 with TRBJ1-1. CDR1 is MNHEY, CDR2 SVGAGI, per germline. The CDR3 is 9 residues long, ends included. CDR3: CANATGPEG.

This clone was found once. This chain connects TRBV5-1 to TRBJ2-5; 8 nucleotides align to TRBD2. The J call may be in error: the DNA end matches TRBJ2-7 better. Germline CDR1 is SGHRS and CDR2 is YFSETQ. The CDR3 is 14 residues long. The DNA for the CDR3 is TGCGCCAGCAGCTCGGGGGGGGGCAGCCACGAGCAGTACTTC. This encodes CASSSGGGSHEQYF.

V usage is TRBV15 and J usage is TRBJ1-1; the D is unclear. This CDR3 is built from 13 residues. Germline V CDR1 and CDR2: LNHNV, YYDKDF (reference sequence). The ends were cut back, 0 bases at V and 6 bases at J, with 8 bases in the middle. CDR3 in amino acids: CATSRDAVAEAFF. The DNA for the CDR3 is TGTGCCACCAGCAGAGATGCGGTGGCTGAAGCTTTCTTT.

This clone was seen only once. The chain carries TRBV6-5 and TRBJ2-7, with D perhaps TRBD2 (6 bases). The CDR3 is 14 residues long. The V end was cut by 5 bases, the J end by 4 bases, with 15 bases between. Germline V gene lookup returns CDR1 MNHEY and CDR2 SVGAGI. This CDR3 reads CASSPGIADYEQYF. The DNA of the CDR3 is TGTGCCAGCAGTCCCGGGATAGCGGATTACGAGCAGTACTTC.

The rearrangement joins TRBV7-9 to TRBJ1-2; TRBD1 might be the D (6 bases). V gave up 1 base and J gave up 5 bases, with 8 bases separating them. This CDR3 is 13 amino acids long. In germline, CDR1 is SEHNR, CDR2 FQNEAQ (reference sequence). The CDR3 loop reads CASSLGGHYGYTF. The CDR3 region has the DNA TGTGCCAGCAGCTTAGGGGGACATTATGGCTACACCTTC.

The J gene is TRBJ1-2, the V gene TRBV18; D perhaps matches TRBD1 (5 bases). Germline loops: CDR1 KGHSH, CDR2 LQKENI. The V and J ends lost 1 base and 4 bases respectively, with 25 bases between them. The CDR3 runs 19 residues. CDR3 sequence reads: CASSPLKGTSLLSSYGYTF. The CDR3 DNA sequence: TGTGCCAGCTCACCACTAAAGGGGACTTCTCTTCTCTCCAGCTATGGCTACACCTTC.

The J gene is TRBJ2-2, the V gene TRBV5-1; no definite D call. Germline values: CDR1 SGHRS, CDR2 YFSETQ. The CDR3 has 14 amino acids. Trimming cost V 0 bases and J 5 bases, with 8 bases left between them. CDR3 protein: CASSLVSGTGELFF. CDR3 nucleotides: TGCGCCAGCAGCTTGGTTTCGGGTACCGGGGAGCTGTTTTTT. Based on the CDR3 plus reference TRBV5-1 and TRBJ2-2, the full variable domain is KAGVTQTPRYLIKTRGQQVTLSCSPISGHRSVSWYQQTPGQGLQFLFEYFSETQRNKGNFPGRFSGRQFSNSRSEMNVSTLELGDSALYLCASSLVSGTGELFFGEGSRLTVL.

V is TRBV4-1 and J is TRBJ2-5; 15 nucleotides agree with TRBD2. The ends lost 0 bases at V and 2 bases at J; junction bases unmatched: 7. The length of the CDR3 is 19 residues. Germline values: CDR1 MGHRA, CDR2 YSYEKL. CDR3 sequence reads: CASSQDPRTSGRAQETQYF. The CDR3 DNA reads TGCGCCAGCAGCCAAGATCCCCGGACTAGCGGGAGGGCACAAGAGACCCAGTACTTC.

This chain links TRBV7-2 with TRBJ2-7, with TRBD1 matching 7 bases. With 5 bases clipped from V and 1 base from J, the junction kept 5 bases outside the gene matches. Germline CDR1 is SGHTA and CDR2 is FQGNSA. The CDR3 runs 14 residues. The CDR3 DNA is TGTGCCAGCAGCCCTAGACAGGGATCCTACGAGCAGTACTTC. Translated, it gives CASSPRQGSYEQYF.

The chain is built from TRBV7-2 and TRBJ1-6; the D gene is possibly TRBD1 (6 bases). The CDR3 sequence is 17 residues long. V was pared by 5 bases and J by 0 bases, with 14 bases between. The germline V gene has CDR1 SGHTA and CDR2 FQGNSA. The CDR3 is CASSAPGASSYNSPLHF. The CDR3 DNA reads TGTGCCAGCAGCGCCCCAGGGGCGAGCTCCTATAATTCACCCCTCCACTTT.

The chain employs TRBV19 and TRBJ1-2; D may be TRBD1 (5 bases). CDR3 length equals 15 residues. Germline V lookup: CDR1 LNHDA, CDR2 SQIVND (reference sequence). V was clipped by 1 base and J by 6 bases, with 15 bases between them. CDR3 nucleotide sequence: TGTGCCAGTAGTATAGTGGGCAGGGTTCAAAATGGCTACACCTTC. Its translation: CASSIVGRVQNGYTF.

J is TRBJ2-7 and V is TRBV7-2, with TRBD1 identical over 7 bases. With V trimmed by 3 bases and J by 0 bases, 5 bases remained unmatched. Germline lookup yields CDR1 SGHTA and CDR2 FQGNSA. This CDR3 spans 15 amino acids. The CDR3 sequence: CASSFTGVSSYEQYF. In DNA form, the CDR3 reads TGTGCCAGCAGCTTCACAGGGGTATCCTCCTACGAGCAGTACTTC. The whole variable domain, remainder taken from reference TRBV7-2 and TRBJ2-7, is GAGVSQSPSNKVTEKGKDVELRCDPISGHTALYWYRQSLGQGLEFLIYFQGNSAPDKSGLPSDRFSAERTGGSVSTLTIQRTQQEDSAVYLCASSFTGVSSYEQYFGPGTRLTVT.

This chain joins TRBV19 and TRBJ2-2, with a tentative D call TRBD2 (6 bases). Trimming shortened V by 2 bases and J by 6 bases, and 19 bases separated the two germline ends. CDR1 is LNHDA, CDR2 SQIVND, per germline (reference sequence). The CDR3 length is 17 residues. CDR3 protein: CASSIKAFGSGPGELFF. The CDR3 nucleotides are TGTGCCAGTAGTATAAAGGCCTTCGGGAGTGGCCCCGGGGAGCTGTTTTTT. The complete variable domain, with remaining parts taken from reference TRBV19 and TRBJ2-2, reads DGGITQSPKYLFRKEGQNVTLSCEQNLNHDAMYWYRQDPGQGLRLIYYSQIVNDFQKGDIAEGYSVSREKKESFPLTVTSAQKNPTAFYLCASSIKAFGSGPGELFFGEGSRLTVL.

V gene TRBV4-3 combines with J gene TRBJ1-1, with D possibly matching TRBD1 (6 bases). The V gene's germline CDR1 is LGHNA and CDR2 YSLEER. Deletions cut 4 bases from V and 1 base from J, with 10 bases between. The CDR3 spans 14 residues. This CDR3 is CASSPTTGNTEAFF. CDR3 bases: TGCGCCAGCAGCCCAACGACAGGGAACACTGAAGCTTTCTTT.

The CDR3, as DNA: TGTGCCAGCAGCGTAGACAGCAACTATGGCTACACCTTC. Amino acids: CASSVDSNYGYTF. This chain links TRBV7-2 with TRBJ1-2; possibly TRBD1 for D (5 bases). CDR1 and CDR2 (germline): SGHTA, FQGNSA. The CDR3 is 13 amino acids. Trimming stripped 5 bases from V and 2 bases from J, with 9 bases between.

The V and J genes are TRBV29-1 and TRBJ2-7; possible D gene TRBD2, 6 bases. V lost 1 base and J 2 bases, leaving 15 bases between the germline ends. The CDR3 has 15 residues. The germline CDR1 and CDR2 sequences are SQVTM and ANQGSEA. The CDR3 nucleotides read TGCAGCGTTGAAGGTGAGTCTGGCGGGGCCTACGAGCAGTACTTC. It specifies CSVEGESGGAYEQYF.

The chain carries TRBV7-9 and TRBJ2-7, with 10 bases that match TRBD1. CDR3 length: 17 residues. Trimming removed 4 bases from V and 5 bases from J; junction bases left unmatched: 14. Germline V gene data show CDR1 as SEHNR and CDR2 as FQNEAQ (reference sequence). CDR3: CASSWGGDRGTLHEQYF. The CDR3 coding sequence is TGTGCCAGCAGCTGGGGCGGGGACAGGGGTACCCTGCACGAGCAGTACTTC.

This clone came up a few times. CDR3 DNA sequence: TGCGCCAGCGGAGCCCCAACGGGCTATGGCTACACCTTC. Residues: CASGAPTGYGYTF. The chain has TRBV5-1 and TRBJ1-2; D is ambiguous. This CDR3 spans 13 amino acids. Germline CDR1 and CDR2: SGHRS and YFSETQ. With 7 bases removed from V and 4 bases from J, the gap between germline ends came to 14 bases.

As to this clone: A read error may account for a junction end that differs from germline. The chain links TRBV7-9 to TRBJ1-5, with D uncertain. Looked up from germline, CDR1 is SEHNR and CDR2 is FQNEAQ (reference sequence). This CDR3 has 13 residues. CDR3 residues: CSSSPRGNQPQHF. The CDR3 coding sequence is TGTTCCAGCAGCCCGAGGGGCAATCAGCCCCAGCATTTT.

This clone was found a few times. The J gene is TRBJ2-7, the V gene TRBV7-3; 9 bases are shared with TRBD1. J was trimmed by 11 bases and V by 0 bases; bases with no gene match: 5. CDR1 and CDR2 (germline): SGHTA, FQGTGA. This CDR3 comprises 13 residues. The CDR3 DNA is TGTGCCAGCAGCTTAACCCGGACAGGGGAGAAGTACTTC. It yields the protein CASSLTRTGEKYF.

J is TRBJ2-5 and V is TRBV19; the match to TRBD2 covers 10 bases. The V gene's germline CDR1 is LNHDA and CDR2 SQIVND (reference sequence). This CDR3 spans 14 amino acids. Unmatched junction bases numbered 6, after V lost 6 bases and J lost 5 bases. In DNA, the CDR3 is TGTGCCAGTAGCCTAGCGGGAGTAAAGGAGACCCAGTACTTC. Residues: CASSLAGVKETQYF.

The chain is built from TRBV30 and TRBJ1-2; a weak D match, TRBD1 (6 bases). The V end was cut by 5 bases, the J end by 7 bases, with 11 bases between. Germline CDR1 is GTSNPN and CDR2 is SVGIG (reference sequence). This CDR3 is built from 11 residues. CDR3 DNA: TGTGCCTGGGGTAACAGGGCTGGCTACACCTTC. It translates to CAWGNRAGYTF.

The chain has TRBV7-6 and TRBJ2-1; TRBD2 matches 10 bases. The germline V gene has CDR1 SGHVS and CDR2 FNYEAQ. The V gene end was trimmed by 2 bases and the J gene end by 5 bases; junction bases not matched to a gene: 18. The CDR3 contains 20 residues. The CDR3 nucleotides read TGTGCCAGCAGCTTAATTCCCGGGACATCGAGCGGGGGGGGTCACAATGAGCAGTTCTTC. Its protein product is CASSLIPGTSSGGGHNEQFF.